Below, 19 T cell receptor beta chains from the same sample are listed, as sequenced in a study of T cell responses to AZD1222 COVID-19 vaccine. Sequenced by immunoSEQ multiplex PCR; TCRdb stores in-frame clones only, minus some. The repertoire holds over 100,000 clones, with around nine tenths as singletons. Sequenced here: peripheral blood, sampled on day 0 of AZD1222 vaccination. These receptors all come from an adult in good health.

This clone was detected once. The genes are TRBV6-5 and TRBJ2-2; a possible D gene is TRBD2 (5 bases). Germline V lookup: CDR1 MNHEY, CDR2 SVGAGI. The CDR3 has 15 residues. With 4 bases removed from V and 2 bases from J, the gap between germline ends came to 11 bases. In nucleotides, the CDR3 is TGTGCCAGCAGTTCAGGAGGATCAAACACCGGGGAGCTGTTTTTT. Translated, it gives CASSSGGSNTGELFF.

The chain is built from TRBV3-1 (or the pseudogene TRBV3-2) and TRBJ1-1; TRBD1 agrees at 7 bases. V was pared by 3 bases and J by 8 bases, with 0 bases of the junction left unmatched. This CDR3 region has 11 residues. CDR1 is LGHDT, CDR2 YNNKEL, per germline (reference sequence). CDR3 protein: CASSQDREAFF. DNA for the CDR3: TGTGCCAGCAGCCAGGACAGGGAAGCTTTCTTT.

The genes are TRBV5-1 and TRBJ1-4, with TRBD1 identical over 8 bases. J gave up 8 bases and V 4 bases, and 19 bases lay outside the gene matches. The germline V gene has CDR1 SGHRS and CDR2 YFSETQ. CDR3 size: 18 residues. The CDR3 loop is CASSRGQGDRERGEKLFF. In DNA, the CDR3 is TGCGCCAGCAGCCGAGGACAGGGAGATCGGGAGAGAGGCGAAAAACTGTTTTTT.

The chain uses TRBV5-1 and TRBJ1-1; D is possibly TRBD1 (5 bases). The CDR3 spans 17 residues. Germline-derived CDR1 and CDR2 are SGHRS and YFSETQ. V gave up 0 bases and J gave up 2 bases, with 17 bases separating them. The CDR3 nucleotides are TGCGCCAGCAGCTTGGTTAGGTGGGGCCAGGACAACACTGAAGCTTTCTTT. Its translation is CASSLVRWGQDNTEAFF.

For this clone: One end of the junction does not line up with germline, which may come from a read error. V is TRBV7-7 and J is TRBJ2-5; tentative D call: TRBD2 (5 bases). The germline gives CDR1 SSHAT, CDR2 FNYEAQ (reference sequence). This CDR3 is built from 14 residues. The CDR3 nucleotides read TGTGCTAGCAGCTTAGCGCCAGCCCAAGAGACCCAGTACTTC. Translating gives CASSLAPAQETQYF.

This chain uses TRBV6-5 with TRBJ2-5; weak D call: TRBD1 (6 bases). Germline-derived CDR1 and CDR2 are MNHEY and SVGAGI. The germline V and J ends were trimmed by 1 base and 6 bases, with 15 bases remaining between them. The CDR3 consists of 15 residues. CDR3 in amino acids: CASSYFSQGIKTQYF. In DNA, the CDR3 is TGTGCCAGCAGTTACTTTAGCCAGGGGATAAAGACCCAGTACTTC.

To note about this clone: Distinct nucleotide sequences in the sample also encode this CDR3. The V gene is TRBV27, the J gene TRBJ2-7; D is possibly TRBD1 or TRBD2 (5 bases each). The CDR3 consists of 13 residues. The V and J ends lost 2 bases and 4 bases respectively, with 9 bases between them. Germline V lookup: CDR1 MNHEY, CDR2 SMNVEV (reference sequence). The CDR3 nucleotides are TGTGCCAGCAGTTTAGGGGGTTCTTACGAGCAGTACTTC. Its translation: CASSLGGSYEQYF.

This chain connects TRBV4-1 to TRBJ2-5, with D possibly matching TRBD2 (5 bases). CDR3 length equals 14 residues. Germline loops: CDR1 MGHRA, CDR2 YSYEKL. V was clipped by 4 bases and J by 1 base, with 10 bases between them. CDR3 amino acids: CASSPREIQETQYF. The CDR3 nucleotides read TGCGCCAGCAGCCCCCGGGAAATCCAAGAGACCCAGTACTTC.

CDR3 sequence: CATSEPGTGGYGYTF. In DNA form, the CDR3 reads TGTGCCACCAGTGAACCCGGGACAGGGGGTTATGGCTACACCTTC. This chain connects TRBV24-1 to TRBJ1-2; 11 bases match TRBD1. V gave up 4 bases and J gave up 5 bases; unmatched junction bases: 5. The CDR3 has 15 amino acids. Germline assignment: CDR1 KGHDR and CDR2 SFDVKD.

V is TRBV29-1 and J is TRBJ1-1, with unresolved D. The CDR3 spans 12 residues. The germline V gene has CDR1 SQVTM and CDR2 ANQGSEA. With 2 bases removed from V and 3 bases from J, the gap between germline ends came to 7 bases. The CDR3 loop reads CSVELVYTEAFF. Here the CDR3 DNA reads TGCAGCGTTGAATTGGTGTACACTGAAGCTTTCTTT.

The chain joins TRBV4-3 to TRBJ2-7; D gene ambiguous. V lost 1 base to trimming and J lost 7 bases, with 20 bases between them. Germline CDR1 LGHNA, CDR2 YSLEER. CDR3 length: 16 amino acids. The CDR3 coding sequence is TGCGCCAGCAGCCAAGTGGGGTATTCCTCAGACTCTGAGCAGTACTTC. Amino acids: CASSQVGYSSDSEQYF.

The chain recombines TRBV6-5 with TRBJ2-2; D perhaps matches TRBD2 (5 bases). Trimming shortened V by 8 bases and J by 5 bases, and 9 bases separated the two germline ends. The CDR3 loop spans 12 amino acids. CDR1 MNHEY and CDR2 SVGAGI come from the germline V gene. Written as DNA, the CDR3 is TGTGCCAGCTTAAGGGAGACCGGGGAGCTGTTTTTT. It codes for CASLRETGELFF.

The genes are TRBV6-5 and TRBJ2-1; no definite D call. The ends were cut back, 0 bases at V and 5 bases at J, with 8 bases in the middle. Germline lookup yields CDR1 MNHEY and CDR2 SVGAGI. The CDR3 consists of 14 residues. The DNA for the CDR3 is TGTGCCAGCAGTTACTCGACGGCAAACAATGAGCAGTTCTTC. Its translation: CASSYSTANNEQFF.

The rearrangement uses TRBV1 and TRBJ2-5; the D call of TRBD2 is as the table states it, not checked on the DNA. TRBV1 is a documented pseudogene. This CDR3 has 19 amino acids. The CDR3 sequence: CTSSQEGFSSGGAQETQYF. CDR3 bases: TGCACCAGCAGCCAAGAAGGGTTCTCGAGCGGGGGAGCCCAAGAGACCCAGTACTTC.

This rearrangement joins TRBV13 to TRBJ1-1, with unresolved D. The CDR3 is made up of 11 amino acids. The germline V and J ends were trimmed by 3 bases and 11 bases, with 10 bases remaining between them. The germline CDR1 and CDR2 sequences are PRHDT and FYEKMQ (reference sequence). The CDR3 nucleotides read TGTGCCAGCAGCTTCTCAGGAGACGCTTTCTTT. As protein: CASSFSGDAFF.

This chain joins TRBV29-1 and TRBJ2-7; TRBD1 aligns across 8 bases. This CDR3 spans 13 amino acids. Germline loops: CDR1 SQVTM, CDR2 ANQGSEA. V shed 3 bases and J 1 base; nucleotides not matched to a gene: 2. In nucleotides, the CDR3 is TGCAGCGTTGAGGACAGGGTTTCCTACGAGCAGTACTTC. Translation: CSVEDRVSYEQYF.

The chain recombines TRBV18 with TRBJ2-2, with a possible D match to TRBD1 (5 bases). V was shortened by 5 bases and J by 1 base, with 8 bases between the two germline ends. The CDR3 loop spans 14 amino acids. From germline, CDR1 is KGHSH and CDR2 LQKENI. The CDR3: CASSIDRNTGELFF. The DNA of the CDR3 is TGTGCCAGCTCAATAGACAGGAACACCGGGGAGCTGTTTTTT.

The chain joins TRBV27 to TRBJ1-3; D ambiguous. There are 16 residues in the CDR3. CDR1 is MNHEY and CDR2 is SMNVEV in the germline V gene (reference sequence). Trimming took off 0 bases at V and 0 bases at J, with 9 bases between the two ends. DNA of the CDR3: TGTGCCAGCAGTTTATCGCCAGGTCCCTCTGGAAACACCATATATTTT. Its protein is CASSLSPGPSGNTIYF.

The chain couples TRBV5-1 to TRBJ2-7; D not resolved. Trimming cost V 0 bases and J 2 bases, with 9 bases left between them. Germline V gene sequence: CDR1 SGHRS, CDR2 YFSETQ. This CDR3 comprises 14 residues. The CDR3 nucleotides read TGCGCCAGCAGCTTGGAATCGGGTCCCTACGAGCAGTACTTC. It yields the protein CASSLESGPYEQYF.